What follows are 14 T cell receptor beta chains derived from one specimen sequenced in a study of T cell responses to AZD1222 COVID-19 vaccine. Data came from immunoSEQ multiplex PCR; TCRdb stores just in-frame clones and leaves some out. The sample includes approximately 190,000 clones, 80% to 95% of them seen just once. The sequences come from peripheral blood, collected 28 days after the second AZD1222 dose. These receptors came from an adult who received the AZD1222 COVID-19 vaccine.

V and J are TRBV11-1 and TRBJ2-5; D tentatively fits TRBD1 or TRBD2 (6 bases each). Germline CDR1 reads SGHAT; CDR2 reads FQDESV (reference sequence). The CDR3 covers 13 residues. V lost 7 bases and J 4 bases, leaving 13 bases between the germline ends. CDR3 in DNA: TGTGCCAGCAACGACAGGAGGGGAGAGACCCAGTACTTC. Translating it yields CASNDRRGETQYF.

V is TRBV7-3 and J is TRBJ2-1, with 16 bases fitting TRBD2. This CDR3 region has 17 residues. The V gene's germline CDR1 is SGHTA and CDR2 FQGTGA. V was clipped by 5 bases and J by 2 bases; unmatched bases: 3. The CDR3 region is CASSAGLAGGPYNEQFF. Here the CDR3 DNA reads TGTGCCAGCAGCGCGGGACTAGCGGGGGGGCCCTACAATGAGCAGTTCTTC.

This sequence joins TRBV7-6 and TRBJ2-1; D possibly uses TRBD1 or TRBD2 (5 bases each). The length of the CDR3 is 15 residues. Deletions cut 4 bases from V and 8 bases from J, with 18 bases between. CDR1 and CDR2 from the germline V gene are SGHVS and FNYEAQ. The CDR3 sequence is CASSSRPDRDHEQFF. The CDR3, as DNA: TGTGCCAGCAGCTCCCGTCCGGATAGGGACCATGAGCAGTTCTTC.

The chain combines TRBV5-1 with TRBJ2-1, with 7 bases matching TRBD2. Trimming took 2 bases from V and 2 from J; bases not matched to a gene: 4. This CDR3 has 15 amino acids. Germline V gene data show CDR1 as SGHRS and CDR2 as YFSETQ. CDR3 sequence (DNA): TGCGCCAGCAGCTTTGGGGGGGGAACCTACAATGAGCAGTTCTTC. Translating gives CASSFGGGTYNEQFF.

V is TRBV19 and J is TRBJ2-3, with 11 bases aligning to TRBD2. CDR3 length equals 16 residues. Unmatched junction bases numbered 5, after V lost 4 bases and J lost 2 bases. The germline gives CDR1 LNHDA, CDR2 SQIVND (reference sequence). As DNA, the CDR3 is TGTGCCAGTAGTAAACTAGCGGGGGCCTACACAGATACGCAGTATTTT. Encoded protein: CASSKLAGAYTDTQYF.

The chain carries TRBV19 and TRBJ1-1; D may be TRBD1 (5 bases). Trimming stripped 7 bases from V and 11 bases from J, with 26 bases between. This CDR3 has 15 residues. The germline gives CDR1 LNHDA, CDR2 SQIVND (reference sequence). Here the CDR3 DNA reads TGTGCCAGTATGGGGTGGGGGGAACTTCTTCACCCGGCTTTCTTT. Protein: CASMGWGELLHPAFF.

The genes are TRBV12-3 or TRBV12-4 and TRBJ2-3; no definite D call. The V and J ends lost 9 bases and 0 bases respectively, with 7 bases between them. The CDR3 contains 12 residues. The CDR3 DNA sequence: TGTGCCAGTTCCGGGAGCACAGATACGCAGTATTTT. It is translated as CASSGSTDTQYF.

This chain joins TRBV10-3 and TRBJ1-5; D remains unclear. From germline, CDR1 is ENHRY and CDR2 SYGVKD. Deletions cut 4 bases from V and 6 bases from J, with 16 bases between. CDR3 length equals 15 residues. The CDR3 sequence is CAISAGSLLGQPQHF. CDR3 sequence (DNA): TGTGCCATCAGTGCAGGCAGCCTTCTGGGTCAGCCCCAGCATTTT.

The V call is TRBV18, the J call TRBJ1-5; no clear D. From germline, CDR1 is KGHSH and CDR2 LQKENI. V was clipped by 3 bases and J by 4 bases, with 10 bases between them. CDR3 length: 14 amino acids. The CDR3 bases are TGTGCCAGCTCACCTTCCTATGGTAATCAGCCCCAGCATTTT. As protein: CASSPSYGNQPQHF.

CDR3 sequence: CRQGGETQYF. The CDR3, as DNA: TGCAGACAGGGTGGGGAGACCCAGTACTTC. The chain recombines TRBV20-1 with TRBJ2-5; possible D gene TRBD1, 6 bases. The germline V gene has CDR1 DFQATT and CDR2 SNEGSKA (reference sequence). This CDR3 comprises 10 residues.

The V and J genes are TRBV23-1 and TRBJ1-5; 9 nucleotides align to TRBD1. TRBV23-1 is known as an ORF, though its function is uncertain. The CDR3 extends over 15 amino acids. Trimming cost V 3 bases and J 9 bases; bases outside gene matches: 9. CDR3 sequence (DNA): TGCGCCAGCAGTCAGAGGGACAGGGAGGTTCGGCCCCAGCATTTT. It codes for CASSQRDREVRPQHF.

The chain joins TRBV14 to TRBJ2-2; D unresolved. The CDR3 spans 15 residues. Trimming removed 3 bases from V and 4 bases from J, with 12 bases in between. The germline gives CDR1 SGHDN, CDR2 FVKESK. For the CDR3, the DNA is TGTGCCAGCAGCCACTACGGACGGTTCACCGGGGAGCTGTTTTTT. Protein: CASSHYGRFTGELFF.

V is TRBV2 and J is TRBJ1-1; tentatively, D is TRBD1 (6 bases). The germline gives CDR1 SNHLY, CDR2 FYNNEI. The length of the CDR3 is 14 residues. Trimming pared 8 bases from V and 3 bases from J, leaving 16 bases between. The CDR3 protein is CASLQGSWDTEAFF. The DNA for the CDR3 is TGTGCCAGCCTTCAGGGGTCCTGGGACACTGAAGCTTTCTTT.

This chain links TRBV9 with TRBJ2-2; TRBD1 aligns across 11 bases. The CDR3 spans 17 residues. V was clipped by 5 bases and J by 6 bases; unmatched bases: 12. Germline CDR1 SGDLS, CDR2 YYNGEE. CDR3 in amino acids: CASSLTRDRGTAGELFF. CDR3 coding DNA: TGTGCCAGCAGTTTAACCCGGGACAGGGGGACCGCCGGGGAGCTGTTTTTT. Full variable domain (remainder filled in from reference TRBV9 and TRBJ2-2): DSGVTQTPKHLITATGQRVTLRCSPRSGDLSVYWYQQSLDQGLQFLIQYYNGEERAKGNILERFSAQQFPDLHSELNLSSLELGDSALYFCASSLTRDRGTAGELFFGEGSRLTVL.